The 5 T cell receptor beta chains reported below all come from one sample, sequenced in a study of identical twins. TCRdb ran MiXCR on the 5' RACE reads and lists one entry per CDR3 protein. Among approximately 1.8 million distinct CDR3 sequences listed, more than 30% were seen once. Material for sequencing was cord blood. The receptors were gathered from a newborn girl in good health.

The chain has TRBV7-2 and TRBJ2-1; perhaps TRBD2 as D (5 bases). Trimming removed 4 bases at V and 0 bases at J, with 13 bases between. The germline V gene encodes CDR1 SGHTA and CDR2 FQGNSA. This CDR3 comprises 16 residues. Here the CDR3 reads CASSSEAAFSYNEQFF. Written as DNA, the CDR3 is TGTGCCAGCAGCTCAGAAGCGGCATTCTCCTACAATGAGCAGTTCTTC.

The chain is built from TRBV12-3 or TRBV12-4 and TRBJ2-5, with 7 nucleotides matching TRBD1. The V segment lost 6 bases and the J segment 6 bases; nucleotides outside the gene matches: 19. This CDR3 has 17 residues. CDR3 nucleotides: TGTGCCAGCAGCCGACAGGGTGGGTCTAAAGAGGGAAAGACCCAGTACTTC. Protein product: CASSRQGGSKEGKTQYF.

CDR3 sequence (DNA): TGTGCCAGCTCACCCGACCAGGGCGATGAGCAGTTCTTC. Encoded protein: CASSPDQGDEQFF. J is TRBJ2-1 and V is TRBV18; the D gene is possibly TRBD1 (5 bases). CDR1 and CDR2 (germline): KGHSH, LQKENI. CDR3 size: 13 residues. The germline V and J ends were trimmed by 3 bases and 8 bases, with 11 bases remaining between them.

This clonotype has a handful of counts. The chain is built from TRBV20-1 and TRBJ1-5; D uncertain. In germline, CDR1 is DFQATT, CDR2 SNEGSKA (reference sequence). V lost 0 bases and J 3 bases, leaving 9 bases between the germline ends. The CDR3 is made up of 14 amino acids. Here the CDR3 reads CSAREGPVNQPQHF. In nucleotides, the CDR3 is TGCAGTGCTAGAGAAGGTCCGGTCAATCAGCCCCAGCATTTT.

The chain links TRBV7-9 to TRBJ2-6; 8 bases match TRBD1. The CDR3 totals 17 residues. Germline V gene lookup returns CDR1 SEHNR and CDR2 FQNEAQ (reference sequence). V shed 1 base and J 2 bases; nucleotides not matched to a gene: 4. CDR3 in DNA: TGTGCCAGCAGCTTAGGGGACAGGAGGGCTGGGGCCAACGTCCTGACTTTC. This codes for CASSLGDRRAGANVLTF.